These T cell receptor beta chains were read from a single sample in a study of blood T cells in healthy people across ages. In TCRdb, the 5' RACE reads were re-called with MiXCR into one record per CDR3 protein. The sample consists of under 2,000,000 distinct CDR3 sequences, just under 50% of them appearing once. The material sequenced was blood. Receptors were obtained from a woman aged 40 to 50 in good health. Both conserved end residues are part of each CDR3. D genes are given only for firm matches. Rows give clone size only sometimes, using once, few, many, or a class for an expanded clone.

v_gene	d_gene	j_gene	abundance	CDR3aa	CDR3nt
TRBV9	NA	TRBJ1-5	NA	CASSVGQYSNQPQHF	TGTGCCAGCAGCGTGGGGCAGTATAGCAATCAGCCCCAGCATTTT
TRBV3-1	NA	TRBJ1-2	once	CASSQSFQQPYGYTF	TGTGCCAGCAGCCAGTCGTTCCAACAGCCCTATGGCTACACCTTC
TRBV6-5	NA	TRBJ1-2	few	CASRFQGFDYGYTF	TGTGCCAGCAGATTCCAGGGGTTTGACTATGGCTACACCTTC
TRBV14	TRBD2	TRBJ2-3	NA	CASREAGRTQYF	TGTGCCAGCAGGGAAGCGGGGCGGACGCAGTATTTT
TRBV5-1	NA	TRBJ2-6	few	CASSLAGIGVSGANVLTF	TGCGCCAGCAGCTTGGCCGGGATAGGGGTCTCTGGGGCCAACGTCCTGACTTTC
TRBV3-1	NA	TRBJ1-6	NA	CASSPLAGRTSPLHF	TGTGCCAGCAGCCCCCTGGCAGGGCGGACCTCACCCCTCCACTTT
TRBV6-2/TRBV6-3	NA	TRBJ2-1	NA	CASSYSSGGGPPSYNEQFF	TGTGCCAGCAGTTACTCGAGTGGCGGGGGCCCGCCCTCCTACAATGAGCAGTTCTTC
TRBV7-2	NA	TRBJ2-3	few	CASSFYLDTQYF	TGTGCCAGCAGCTTTTATTTGGATACGCAGTATTTT
TRBV6-1	TRBD1	TRBJ2-1	NA	CASSEFRTGGVMRGNEQFF	TGTGCCAGCAGTGAATTTCGGACAGGGGGCGTGATGAGGGGCAATGAGCAGTTCTTC
TRBV7-9	NA	TRBJ2-1	NA	CASSLEVDGGLASYEQFF	TGTGCCAGCAGCTTAGAGGTCGATGGGGGACTTGCGAGCTATGAGCAGTTCTTC
TRBV2	TRBD2	TRBJ2-7	NA	CASKASGLAGGHEQYF	TGTGCCAGCAAGGCCTCCGGACTAGCGGGGGGGCACGAGCAGTACTTC
TRBV5-1	NA	TRBJ1-2	NA	CASSVQKRDEYGYTF	TGCGCCAGCAGCGTGCAAAAACGGGACGAGTATGGCTACACCTTC
TRBV2	TRBD2	TRBJ2-5	NA	CASMGLAGQETQYF	TGTGCCAGCATGGGACTAGCGGGCCAAGAGACCCAGTACTTC
TRBV9	NA	TRBJ2-1	few	CASNQGSTDEQFF	TGTGCCAGCAATCAGGGTAGCACTGATGAGCAGTTCTTC
TRBV20-1	TRBD2	TRBJ2-5	NA	CSVLAGGPGETQYF	TGCAGTGTACTAGCGGGGGGGCCTGGAGAGACCCAGTACTTC
TRBV6-2/TRBV6-3	TRBD1	TRBJ2-4	many	CASSPTGAKNIQYF	TGTGCCAGCAGTCCGACAGGGGCCAAAAACATTCAGTACTTC
TRBV7-6	NA	TRBJ2-3	once	CASSFPQKTGQSTDTQYF	TGTGCCAGCAGCTTCCCACAGAAGACTGGACAGAGCACAGATACGCAGTATTTT
TRBV4-2	TRBD2	TRBJ2-1	NA	CASSHGGAGNTEQFF	TGTGCCAGCAGCCACGGGGGGGCCGGTAACACTGAGCAGTTCTTC
TRBV29-1	NA	TRBJ2-1	NA	CSVGQASGEQFF	TGCAGCGTTGGCCAGGCATCGGGCGAGCAGTTCTTC
TRBV12-3/TRBV12-4	NA	TRBJ1-2	NA	CASSLSRSGIPARYGYTF	TGTGCCAGCAGTTTAAGTAGGAGTGGGATCCCAGCGCGCTATGGCTACACCTTC
TRBV3-1	NA	TRBJ2-7	NA	CASTKRASYEQYF	TGTGCCAGCACCAAGCGGGCCTCCTACGAGCAGTACTTC
TRBV11-2	NA	TRBJ2-1	few	CASSSPLQSSYNEQFF	TGTGCCAGCAGCTCCCCTCTCCAGAGCTCCTACAATGAGCAGTTCTTC
TRBV4-2	TRBD2	TRBJ2-7	many	CASSQGTSGWAEQYF	TGTGCCAGCAGCCAAGGGACTAGCGGTTGGGCCGAGCAGTACTTC
TRBV7-2	TRBD1	TRBJ2-1	NA	CASELTGGAYNEQFF	TGTGCCAGTGAACTAACAGGGGGCGCCTACAATGAGCAGTTCTTC
TRBV21-1	NA	TRBJ2-3	NA	CASITSGDRADTQYF	TGTGCCAGCATTACTAGCGGTGATCGGGCAGATACGCAGTATTTT
TRBV6-1	NA	TRBJ2-4	few	CASSGYQGAKNIQYF	TGTGCCAGCAGTGGATATCAGGGGGCCAAAAACATTCAGTACTTC
TRBV7-2	TRBD1	TRBJ2-1	NA	CASSSLDRASYNEQFF	TGTGCCAGCAGCTCTCTGGACAGGGCCAGCTACAATGAGCAGTTCTTC
TRBV9	NA	TRBJ2-3	once	CASSVGGGGADMQYF	TGTGCCAGCAGCGTAGGTGGCGGGGGCGCAGATATGCAGTATTTT
TRBV7-2	TRBD1	TRBJ1-5	NA	CASSLRGQGNQPQHF	TGTGCCAGCAGCCTCAGGGGGCAGGGCAATCAGCCCCAGCATTTT
TRBV3-1	TRBD1	TRBJ1-2	NA	CASSQLTGGNGYTF	TGTGCCAGCAGCCAATTGACAGGGGGCAATGGCTACACCTTC
TRBV20-1	TRBD2	TRBJ2-7	NA	CSAQRTSGGDEQYF	TGCAGTGCTCAACGGACTAGCGGGGGGGACGAGCAGTACTTC
TRBV20-1	NA	TRBJ2-5	few	CSAWEETQYF	TGCAGTGCTTGGGAAGAGACCCAGTACTTC
TRBV28	TRBD2	TRBJ2-4	NA	CASSLRRLAGGRNIQYF	TGTGCCAGCAGTTTAAGGCGGCTAGCGGGGGGGAGGAACATTCAGTACTTC
TRBV2	TRBD1	TRBJ2-5	NA	CASRFDRGAETQYF	TGTGCCAGCAGATTCGACAGGGGGGCAGAGACCCAGTACTTC
TRBV7-2	TRBD1	TRBJ2-7	NA	CASSETGTDYEQYF	TGTGCCAGCAGCGAAACCGGGACAGACTACGAGCAGTACTTC
TRBV20-1	NA	TRBJ2-3	NA	CSARDLPVDTQYF	TGCAGTGCTAGAGATCTCCCTGTAGATACGCAGTATTTT
TRBV6-1	NA	TRBJ2-4	NA	CASSEVVSVIQYF	TGTGCCAGCAGTGAAGTGGTGTCAGTCATTCAGTACTTC
TRBV7-2	NA	TRBJ2-7	many	CASSLPGAREQYF	TGTGCCAGCAGCTTACCAGGGGCTAGAGAGCAGTACTTC
TRBV7-9	NA	TRBJ2-3	NA	CASSHPRGQGSTDTQYF	TGTGCCAGCAGCCACCCGCGCGGGCAGGGAAGCACAGATACGCAGTATTTT
TRBV3-1	NA	TRBJ2-7	NA	CASSAWIITEQYF	TGTGCCAGCAGCGCGTGGATCATCACCGAGCAGTACTTC
TRBV6-6	TRBD1	TRBJ2-5	NA	CASRTWTGEETQYF	TGTGCCAGCAGAACCTGGACAGGGGAAGAGACCCAGTACTTC